This T cell receptor (beta chain) derives from a study of T-cell reconstitution after alpha-beta-depleted transplantation in children. Notes on the study in general: In patients about two months after transplant, alpha-beta T cells reportedly arose from several hundred expanded graft clones. Among T cells one year after transplant, newly produced cells accounted for most counts and diversity.

In this sample, this clonotype turned up a few times. Antigen unknown. V gave up 7 bases and J gave up 4 bases, with 18 bases separating them. The CDR3 is 15 residues long. Unique molecular identifiers tagged the TCRbeta library. MiXCR, run by TCRdb on the PCR reads, gives a single entry per CDR3 protein. The table records about a million distinct CDR3 sequences, about 29% of them present only once. Specimen: PBMCs, mostly from graft donor cells, collected 360 days after TCRalphabeta/CD19-depleted stem cell transplant. The sequence derives from a boy under two years old who had a stem cell transplant for SCID, so the T cells may come from the graft donor. V usage is TRBV12-3 or TRBV12-4 and J usage is TRBJ2-3; tentative D call: TRBD2 (7 bases). The CDR3 DNA sequence: TGTGCCAGCAAGCAGGGAGGGGGTAGGTCAGATACGCAGTATTTT. It is translated as CASKQGGGRSDTQYF.